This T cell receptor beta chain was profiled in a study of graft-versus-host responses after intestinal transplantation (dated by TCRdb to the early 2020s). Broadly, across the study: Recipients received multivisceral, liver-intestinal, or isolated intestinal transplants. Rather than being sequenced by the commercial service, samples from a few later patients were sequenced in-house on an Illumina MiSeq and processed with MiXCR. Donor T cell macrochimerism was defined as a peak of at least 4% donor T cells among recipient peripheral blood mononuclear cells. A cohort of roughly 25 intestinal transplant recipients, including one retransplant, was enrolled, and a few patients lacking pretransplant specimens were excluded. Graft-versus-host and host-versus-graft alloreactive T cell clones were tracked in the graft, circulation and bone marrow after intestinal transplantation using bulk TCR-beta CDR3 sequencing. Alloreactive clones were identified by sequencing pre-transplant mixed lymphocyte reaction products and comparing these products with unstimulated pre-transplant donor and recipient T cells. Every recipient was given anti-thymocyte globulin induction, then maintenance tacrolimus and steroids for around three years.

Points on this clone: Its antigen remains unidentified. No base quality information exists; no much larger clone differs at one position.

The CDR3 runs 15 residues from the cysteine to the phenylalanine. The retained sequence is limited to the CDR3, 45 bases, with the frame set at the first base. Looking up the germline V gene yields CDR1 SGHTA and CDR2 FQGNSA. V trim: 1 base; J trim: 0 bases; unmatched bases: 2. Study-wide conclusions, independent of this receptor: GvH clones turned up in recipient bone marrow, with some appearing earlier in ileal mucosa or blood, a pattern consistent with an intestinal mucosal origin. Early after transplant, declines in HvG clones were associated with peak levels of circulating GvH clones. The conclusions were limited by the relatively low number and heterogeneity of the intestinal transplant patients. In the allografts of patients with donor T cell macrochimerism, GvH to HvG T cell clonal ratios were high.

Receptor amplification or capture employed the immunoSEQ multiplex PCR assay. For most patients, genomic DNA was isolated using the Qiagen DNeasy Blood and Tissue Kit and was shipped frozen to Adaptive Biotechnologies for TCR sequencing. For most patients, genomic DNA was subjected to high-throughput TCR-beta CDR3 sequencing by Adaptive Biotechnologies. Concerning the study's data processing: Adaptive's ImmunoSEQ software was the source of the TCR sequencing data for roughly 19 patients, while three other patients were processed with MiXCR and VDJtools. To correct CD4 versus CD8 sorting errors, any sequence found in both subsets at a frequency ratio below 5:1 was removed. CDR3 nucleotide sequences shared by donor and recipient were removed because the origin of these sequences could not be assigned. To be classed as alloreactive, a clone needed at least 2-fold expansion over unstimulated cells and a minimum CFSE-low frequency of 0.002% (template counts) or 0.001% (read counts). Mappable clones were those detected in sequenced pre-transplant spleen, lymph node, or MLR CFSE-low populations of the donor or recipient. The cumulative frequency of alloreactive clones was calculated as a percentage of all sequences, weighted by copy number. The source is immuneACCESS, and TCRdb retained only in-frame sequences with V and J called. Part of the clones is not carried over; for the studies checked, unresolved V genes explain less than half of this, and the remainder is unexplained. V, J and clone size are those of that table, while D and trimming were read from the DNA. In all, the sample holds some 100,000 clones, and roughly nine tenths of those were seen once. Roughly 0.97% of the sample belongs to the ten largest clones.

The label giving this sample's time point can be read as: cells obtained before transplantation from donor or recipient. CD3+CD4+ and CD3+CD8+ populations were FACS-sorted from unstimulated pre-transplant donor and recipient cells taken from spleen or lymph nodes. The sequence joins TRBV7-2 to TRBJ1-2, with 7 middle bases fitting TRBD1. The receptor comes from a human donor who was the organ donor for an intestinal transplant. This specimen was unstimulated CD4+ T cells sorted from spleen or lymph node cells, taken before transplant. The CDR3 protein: CASSLGGQPNYGYTF. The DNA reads TGTGCCAGCAGCTTAGGGGGACAGCCTAACTATGGCTACACCTTC.